Below are 31 T cell receptor beta chains sequenced from a single sample in a study of T cell changes during pregnancy in multiple sclerosis. Assay used: immunoSEQ multiplex PCR; TCRdb lists only in-frame clones, some missing. The sample lists about 39,000 clones, 90% seen once, with around 0.48% in the top ten. This specimen consisted of CD4+ T cells from peripheral blood mononuclear cells, obtained in the first trimester of pregnancy. Receptors were obtained from a female donor in good health, enrolled as a control in a pregnancy study.

This clone was picked up one time. The chain joins TRBV9 to TRBJ2-3; D is unresolved. The CDR3 runs to 15 residues. Germline lookup yields CDR1 SGDLS and CDR2 YYNGEE. Trimming shortened V by 0 bases and J by 3 bases, and 11 bases separated the two germline ends. The CDR3 DNA reads TGTGCCAGCAGCGTAGTTGACACCACTACAGATACGCAGTATTTT. This gives the protein CASSVVDTTTDTQYF.

On this clone itself: Other DNA sequences in this sample translate to the same CDR3. J is TRBJ2-7 and V is TRBV18; 10 nucleotides agree with TRBD2. CDR1 and CDR2 from the germline V gene are KGHSH and LQKENI. The CDR3 runs 15 residues. The junction had 7 bases not matched to a gene; V was cut back by 3 bases and J by 5 bases. The CDR3 protein is CASSPETSGLHEQYF. CDR3 bases: TGTGCCAGCTCACCGGAGACTAGCGGGTTACACGAGCAGTACTTC.

The chain carries TRBV6-4 and TRBJ2-3, with 8 bases aligning to TRBD1. CDR1 is MRHNA, CDR2 SNTAGT, per germline. V was clipped by 5 bases and J by 0 bases; unmatched bases: 1. The CDR3 is 14 residues long. The CDR3 DNA is TGTGCCAGCAGTCAGGGGGCAAGCACAGATACGCAGTATTTT. It codes for CASSQGASTDTQYF.

The rearrangement uses TRBV7-6 and TRBJ1-3; D not resolved. Trimming shortened V by 4 bases and J by 0 bases, and 10 bases separated the two germline ends. Germline V lookup: CDR1 SGHVS, CDR2 FNYEAQ. CDR3 length: 15 amino acids. Here the CDR3 reads CASSSGVSSGNTIYF. In nucleotides, the CDR3 is TGTGCCAGCAGCTCCGGAGTAAGCTCTGGAAACACCATATATTTT.

The gene calls are TRBV4-1 and TRBJ2-2; 10 nucleotides match TRBD2. This CDR3 region has 16 residues. Per germline, CDR1 MGHRA and CDR2 YSYEKL. With V trimmed by 4 bases and J by 5 bases, 7 bases remained unmatched. The CDR3 reads CASSLIAGGPTGELFF. Here the CDR3 DNA reads TGCGCCAGCAGCCTTATAGCGGGGGGTCCAACCGGGGAGCTGTTTTTT.

V is TRBV4-1 and J is TRBJ2-6; D remains unclear. Deletions cut 4 bases from V and 0 bases from J, with 4 bases between. Germline V gene data show CDR1 as MGHRA and CDR2 as YSYEKL. The CDR3 contains 14 residues. As DNA, the CDR3 is TGCGCCAGCAGCCCTTTCTCTGGGGCCAACGTCCTGACTTTC. The encoded protein is CASSPFSGANVLTF.

V usage is TRBV6-6 and J usage is TRBJ1-6; 9 bases are shared with TRBD1. CDR1 is MNHNY and CDR2 is SVGAGI in the germline V gene (reference sequence). This CDR3 region has 15 residues. V was pared by 7 bases and J by 7 bases, with 8 bases of the junction left unmatched. CDR3 residues: CASTLTGGLNSPLHF. The CDR3 DNA is TGTGCCAGCACCCTCACAGGGGGCCTGAATTCACCCCTCCACTTT.

The chain employs TRBV2 and TRBJ2-7, with TRBD1 matching 8 bases. Germline V gives CDR1 SNHLY, CDR2 FYNNEI. The CDR3 is made up of 14 amino acids. With 3 bases clipped from V and 3 bases from J, the junction kept 4 bases outside the gene matches. The CDR3 spells CASSDRGPNYEQYF. The CDR3 nucleotides are TGTGCCAGCAGTGACAGGGGGCCGAACTACGAGCAGTACTTC.

This clone came up once. J is TRBJ1-1 and V is TRBV7-3; TRBD1 matches at 7 bases. V shed 4 bases, J shed 1 base, and the junction held 6 bases outside the gene matches. Per germline, CDR1 SGHTA and CDR2 FQGTGA. The CDR3 is made up of 15 amino acids. CDR3 nucleotide sequence: TGTGCCAGCAGCTCCACAGGGGATGGGAACACTGAAGCTTTCTTT. Encoded protein: CASSSTGDGNTEAFF.

V and J are TRBV30 and TRBJ2-2; 10 positions match TRBD2. The CDR3 length is 14 residues. The trim removed 3 bases at V and 6 bases at J, leaving 4 bases unmatched. Germline V gene lookup returns CDR1 GTSNPN and CDR2 SVGIG (reference sequence). The CDR3: CAWRAGGSSGELFF. For the CDR3, the DNA is TGTGCCTGGAGAGCGGGGGGGTCCTCCGGGGAGCTGTTTTTT.

J is TRBJ1-2 and V is TRBV30; D might be TRBD1 (6 bases). This CDR3 region has 16 residues. Per germline, CDR1 GTSNPN and CDR2 SVGIG (reference sequence). V lost 4 bases and J 0 bases, leaving 18 bases between the germline ends. This chain's CDR3 is CAWISRTAIANYGYTF. The CDR3 DNA reads as TGTGCCTGGATAAGTCGGACAGCTATCGCTAACTATGGCTACACCTTC.

The rearrangement joins TRBV19 to TRBJ2-2, with 9 bases matching TRBD1. The CDR3 covers 13 residues. The V and J ends lost 11 bases and 5 bases, in that order; junction bases with no gene match: 6. Germline V gives CDR1 LNHDA, CDR2 SQIVND (reference sequence). Here the CDR3 reads CACRDRATGELFF. Here the CDR3 DNA reads TGTGCCTGCCGGGACAGGGCTACCGGGGAGCTGTTTTTT.

The rearrangement joins TRBV5-6 to TRBJ1-2; D gene unclear. The CDR3 is 12 amino acids. Deletions cut 3 bases from V and 6 bases from J, with 9 bases between. Germline V gene data show CDR1 as SGHDT and CDR2 as YYEEEE. CDR3 DNA sequence: TGTGCCAGCAGCTCGGGGAGGGATGGCTACACCTTC. Translation: CASSSGRDGYTF.

This rearrangement joins TRBV7-2 to TRBJ2-7, with 13 nucleotides matching TRBD2. V lost 6 bases, J lost 5 bases, and 4 bases stayed unmatched. The germline gives CDR1 SGHTA, CDR2 FQGNSA. This CDR3 contains 14 residues. CDR3 protein: CASRTSGGSHEQYF. The DNA for the CDR3 is TGTGCCAGCAGGACTAGCGGGGGGTCCCACGAGCAGTACTTC.

In this sample, this clone turned up once. The V gene is TRBV30, the J gene TRBJ1-2, with 8 nucleotides matching TRBD1. Germline V lookup: CDR1 GTSNPN, CDR2 SVGIG (reference sequence). J gave up 6 bases and V 3 bases, and 6 bases lay outside the gene matches. The CDR3 length is 13 residues. The CDR3, as DNA: TGTGCCTGGAGCCCCGGGACAGGAGATGGCTACACCTTC. This gives the protein CAWSPGTGDGYTF.

The gene calls are TRBV4-2 and TRBJ1-1; no firm D call. Trimming cost V 4 bases and J 5 bases, with 14 bases left between them. The CDR3 totals 14 residues. In germline, CDR1 is LGHNA, CDR2 YNFKEQ. The CDR3 is CASSPDARETEAFF. CDR3 coding DNA: TGTGCCAGCAGCCCAGACGCGAGGGAGACTGAAGCTTTCTTT.

This chain uses TRBV6-6 with TRBJ2-5; D is uncertain. The last part of the DNA fits TRBJ2-7 better; the J call may be wrong. The CDR3 extends over 15 amino acids. Germline values: CDR1 MNHNY, CDR2 SVGAGI (reference sequence). The DNA for the CDR3 is TGTGCCAGCAGTTTTTCCGGGTCCGGCTCCTACGAGCAGTACTTC. Translating it yields CASSFSGSGSYEQYF.

This chain joins TRBV6-6 and TRBJ1-3; 9 nucleotides align to TRBD1. The junction had 2 bases not matched to a gene; V was cut back by 2 bases and J by 0 bases. There are 16 residues in the CDR3. Germline V gene lookup returns CDR1 MNHNY and CDR2 SVGAGI (reference sequence). The CDR3 loop reads CASSYGTGNSGNTIYF. The CDR3 DNA reads as TGTGCCAGCAGTTACGGGACAGGGAACTCTGGAAACACCATATATTTT.

This clone was counted between two and nine times. This sequence joins TRBV7-6 and TRBJ2-7; 10 bases fit TRBD2. Germline trimming cut 5 bases from V and 6 bases from J; bases unmatched to any gene: 13. The CDR3 is 16 amino acids. Per the germline V gene, CDR1 is SGHVS and CDR2 is FNYEAQ. Here the CDR3 reads CASSPGGTSARGEQYF. The CDR3 DNA reads as TGTGCCAGCAGCCCAGGGGGGACTAGCGCCAGGGGCGAGCAGTACTTC.

The DNA for the CDR3 is TGTGCCAGCTCACCACAGGGGGGGGATTCACCCCTCCACTTT. It specifies CASSPQGGDSPLHF. This chain joins TRBV18 and TRBJ1-6; a weak D match, TRBD1 (6 bases). Trimming stripped 1 base from V and 8 bases from J, with 9 bases between. There are 14 residues in the CDR3. Germline-derived CDR1 and CDR2 are KGHSH and LQKENI.

This chain connects TRBV5-1 to TRBJ2-7; a possible D gene is TRBD1 (5 bases). The CDR3 spans 15 residues. The germline CDR1 and CDR2 sequences are SGHRS and YFSETQ. V gave up 2 bases and J gave up 4 bases, with 16 bases separating them. In DNA form, the CDR3 reads TGCGCCAGCAGCTTTGAAGCAGGGCCGAAGTACGAGCAGTACTTC. This translates into CASSFEAGPKYEQYF.

In its sample, this clone was seen once. This chain joins TRBV7-2 and TRBJ1-2; 10 nucleotides agree with TRBD1. Germline assignment: CDR1 SGHTA and CDR2 FQGNSA. The CDR3 totals 15 residues. V dropped 4 bases and J dropped 7; count of bases not matched to a gene: 9. The CDR3 region is CASSYQYGTGAGYTF. CDR3 DNA: TGTGCCAGCAGCTACCAGTACGGGACAGGGGCTGGCTACACCTTC.

The gene calls are TRBV7-3 and TRBJ2-1, with TRBD1 matching over 8 bases. The CDR3 spans 15 residues. The germline V gene has CDR1 SGHTA and CDR2 FQGTGA. The J segment lost 4 bases and the V segment lost 4 bases, leaving 6 bases of the junction unmatched. The CDR3 coding sequence is TGTGCCAGCAGCTCAGGACAGGGACCATACAATGAGCAGTTCTTC. It yields the protein CASSSGQGPYNEQFF. The variable domain in full, completed from reference TRBV7-3 and TRBJ2-1, reads GAGVSQTPSNKVTEKGKYVELRCDPISGHTALYWYRQSLGQGPEFLIYFQGTGAADDSGLPNDRFFAVRPEGSVSTLKIQRTERGDSAVYLCASSSGQGPYNEQFFGPGTRLTVL.

The chain has TRBV5-1 and TRBJ2-5; possibly TRBD2 for D (6 bases). The CDR3 extends over 19 amino acids. Trimming shortened V by 0 bases and J by 2 bases, and 23 bases separated the two germline ends. The V gene's germline CDR1 is SGHRS and CDR2 YFSETQ. CDR3 nucleotide sequence: TGCGCCAGCAGCTTGGCTCTAACTAGCTTCGGGTTGGGGCAAGAGACCCAGTACTTC. This sequence encodes CASSLALTSFGLGQETQYF. The full variable domain, rest sourced from reference TRBV5-1 and TRBJ2-5, is KAGVTQTPRYLIKTRGQQVTLSCSPISGHRSVSWYQQTPGQGLQFLFEYFSETQRNKGNFPGRFSGRQFSNSRSEMNVSTLELGDSALYLCASSLALTSFGLGQETQYFGPGTRLLVL.

The gene calls are TRBV9 and TRBJ2-3; 7 bases align to TRBD1. Per germline, CDR1 SGDLS and CDR2 YYNGEE. With 4 bases clipped from V and 2 bases from J, the junction kept 10 bases outside the gene matches. The CDR3 is made up of 16 amino acids. Here the CDR3 DNA reads TGTGCCAGCAGCACCCACCGGGACAGTACCACAGATACGCAGTATTTT. This encodes CASSTHRDSTTDTQYF.

The chain couples TRBV5-1 to TRBJ2-5, with 7 positions matching TRBD2. V shed 3 bases and J 2 bases; nucleotides not matched to a gene: 7. The germline CDR1 and CDR2 sequences are SGHRS and YFSETQ. CDR3 length: 15 amino acids. In nucleotides, the CDR3 is TGCGCCAGCAGCTGGACTAGTGTGGGACAAGAGACCCAGTACTTC. It is translated as CASSWTSVGQETQYF.

V gene TRBV7-8 combines with J gene TRBJ1-5, with D possibly matching TRBD1 (6 bases). Germline V CDR1 and CDR2: SGHVS, FQNEAQ. Trimming cost V 5 bases and J 9 bases, with 8 bases left between them. The CDR3 runs to 11 residues. The CDR3 nucleotides read TGTGCCAGCAGCAGGGGGGGGCCCCAGCATTTT. Translating gives CASSRGGPQHF.

The J gene is TRBJ1-2, the V gene TRBV19; weak D call: TRBD1 (5 bases). Germline CDR1 and CDR2: LNHDA and SQIVND (reference sequence). The CDR3 spans 14 residues. Trimming cost V 3 bases and J 2 bases, with 10 bases left between them. In DNA form, the CDR3 reads TGTGCCAGTAGTATTCTGAAGGGGAACTATGGCTACACCTTC. It translates to CASSILKGNYGYTF.

The chain employs TRBV30 and TRBJ1-1; no clear D gene. The germline V gene has CDR1 GTSNPN and CDR2 SVGIG (reference sequence). Trimming took off 3 bases at V and 1 base at J, with 15 bases between the two ends. CDR3 length: 15 amino acids. CDR3 sequence (DNA): TGTGCCTGGAGCCTTCGGACGGGAAAGAACACTGAAGCTTTCTTT. It is translated as CAWSLRTGKNTEAFF.

The chain carries TRBV2 and TRBJ2-5, with 8 bases that match TRBD2. Germline CDR1 reads SNHLY; CDR2 reads FYNNEI. V lost 4 bases to trimming and J lost 7 bases; unmatched junction nucleotides: 8. The CDR3 covers 14 residues. The CDR3 DNA sequence: TGTGCCAGCAGTGCAGAGGTCGGGGGGGGGACCCAGTACTTC. Its protein is CASSAEVGGGTQYF.

V gene TRBV6-5 combines with J gene TRBJ1-2, with unresolved D. The CDR3 is 15 amino acids. In germline, CDR1 is MNHEY, CDR2 SVGAGI. Trimming removed 0 bases at V and 0 bases at J, with 8 bases between. The chain's CDR3 is CASSYSVRSNYGYTF. CDR3 coding DNA: TGTGCCAGCAGTTACTCTGTCAGATCTAACTATGGCTACACCTTC.